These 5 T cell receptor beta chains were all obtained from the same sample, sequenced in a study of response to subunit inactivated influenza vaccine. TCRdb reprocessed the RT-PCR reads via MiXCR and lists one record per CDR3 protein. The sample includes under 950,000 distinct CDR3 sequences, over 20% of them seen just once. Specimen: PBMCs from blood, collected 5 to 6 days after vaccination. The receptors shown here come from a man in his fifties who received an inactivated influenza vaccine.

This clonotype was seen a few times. CDR3 residues: CSASPLDSLQETQYF. CDR3 nucleotide sequence: TGCAGTGCTAGCCCCCTGGATTCCCTCCAAGAGACCCAGTACTTC. The chain recombines TRBV20-1 with TRBJ2-5; D is undetermined. Germline CDR1 DFQATT, CDR2 SNEGSKA (reference sequence). V shed 3 bases and J shed 1 base, with 15 bases lying between them. This CDR3 region has 15 residues.

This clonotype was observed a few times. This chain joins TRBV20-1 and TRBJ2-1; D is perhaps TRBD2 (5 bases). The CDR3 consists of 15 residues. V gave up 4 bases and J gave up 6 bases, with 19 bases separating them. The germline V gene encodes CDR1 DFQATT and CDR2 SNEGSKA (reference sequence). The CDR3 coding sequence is TGCAGTGCTAACGACTATCCCCGGATCTCCAATGAGCAGTTCTTC. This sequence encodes CSANDYPRISNEQFF.

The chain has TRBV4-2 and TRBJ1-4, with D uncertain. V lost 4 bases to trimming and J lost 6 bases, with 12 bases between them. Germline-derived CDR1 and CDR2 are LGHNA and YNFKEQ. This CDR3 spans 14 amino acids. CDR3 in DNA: TGTGCCAGCAGCCGCGACGGGATGGATGAAAAACTGTTTTTT. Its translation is CASSRDGMDEKLFF.

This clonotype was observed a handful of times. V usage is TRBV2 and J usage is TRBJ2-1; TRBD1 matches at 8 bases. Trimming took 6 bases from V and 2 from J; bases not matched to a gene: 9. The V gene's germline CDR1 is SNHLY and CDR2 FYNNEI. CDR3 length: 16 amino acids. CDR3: CASSEIQGATYNEQFF. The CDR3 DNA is TGTGCCAGCAGCGAGATCCAGGGGGCCACCTACAATGAGCAGTTCTTC.

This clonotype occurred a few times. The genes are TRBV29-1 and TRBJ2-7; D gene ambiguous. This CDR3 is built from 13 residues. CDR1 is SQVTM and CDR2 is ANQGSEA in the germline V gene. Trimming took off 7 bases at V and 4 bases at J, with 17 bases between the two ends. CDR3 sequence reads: CSAGMDLAYEQYF. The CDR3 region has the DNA TGCAGCGCTGGAATGGACCTTGCGTACGAGCAGTACTTC.